This T cell receptor (beta chain) originates from a study of control samples from healthy donors and cancer patients. Germline loops: CDR1 SGHNT, CDR2 YENEEA. The CDR3 length is 11 residues. V was pared by 5 bases and J by 10 bases, with 8 bases between. Data came from immunoSEQ multiplex PCR; TCRdb stores just in-frame clones and leaves some out. This table has roughly 120,000 clones, around 88% appearing once. This chain links TRBV11-3 with TRBJ2-2; no clear D. This sequence was found in a man between 35 and 55 years old in good health. Sequenced: blood. CDR3 in DNA: TGTGCCAGCAGCCCTCAGTCGGAGCTGTTTTTT. Residues: CASSPQSELFF.